A selection of T cell receptor beta chains follows, all from one sample in a study of blood T cell repertoires in COVID-19. Clones were sequenced by immunoSEQ multiplex PCR, and TCRdb holds only the in-frame ones, with some missing. The sample records 45,000 to 55,000 clones, around 84% being singletons. The sequencing input was peripheral blood. All receptors derive from a man in his 70s with active COVID-19. CDR3s include the opening cysteine and the closing phenylalanine or tryptophan. A D gene is named only where the DNA matches it firmly. Size is stated for part of the rows, as once, few or many counts, or as a class when the clone is expanded.

clone_size: .
d_call: .
v_call: TRBV4-3
j_call: TRBJ1-1
cdr3_nt: TGCGCCAGCAGCCAAGCAGTATCGGGGTTACGGACCCTGAACACTGAAGCTTTCTTT
cdr3_aa: CASSQAVSGLRTLNTEAFF

clone_size: .
d_call: TRBD2
v_call: TRBV7-9
j_call: TRBJ2-7
cdr3_nt: TGTGCCAGCAGCTTCGGGGGGGCCTACGAGCAGTACTTC
cdr3_aa: CASSFGGAYEQYF

clone_size: .
d_call: TRBD1
v_call: TRBV7-8
j_call: TRBJ2-7
cdr3_nt: TGTGCCAGTTCCGGGACAGGGTTTGGGGAGCAGTACTTC
cdr3_aa: CASSGTGFGEQYF

clone_size: .
d_call: .
v_call: TRBV10-3
j_call: TRBJ1-5
cdr3_nt: TGTGCCATCAGGAGCGATGGGGCTAGCAATCAGCCCCAGCATTTT
cdr3_aa: CAIRSDGASNQPQHF

clone_size: .
d_call: TRBD2
v_call: TRBV9
j_call: TRBJ2-1
cdr3_nt: TGTGCCAGCAGCGGAATTAGCGGGGCCTACAATGAGCAGTTCTTC
cdr3_aa: CASSGISGAYNEQFF

clone_size: .
d_call: .
v_call: TRBV2
j_call: TRBJ1-1
cdr3_nt: TGTGCCAGCAGTCTGGAACTAATCGCACAGGACACTGAAGCTTTCTTT
cdr3_aa: CASSLELIAQDTEAFF

clone_size: few
d_call: .
v_call: TRBV6-2/TRBV6-3
j_call: TRBJ2-5
cdr3_nt: TGTGCCAGCAGTTACCTTGGAGGGGTCATGGAGACCCAGTACTTC
cdr3_aa: CASSYLGGVMETQYF

clone_size: .
d_call: .
v_call: TRBV30
j_call: TRBJ1-1
cdr3_nt: TGTGCCTGGTACCCCGGACAGCTCGGCGCTGAAGCTTTCTTT
cdr3_aa: CAWYPGQLGAEAFF

clone_size: .
d_call: .
v_call: TRBV29-1
j_call: TRBJ2-5
cdr3_nt: TGCAGCGTCGTAGGATACGCGGGCCACCACTTC
cdr3_aa: CSVVGYAGHHF

clone_size: .
d_call: .
v_call: TRBV18
j_call: TRBJ2-7
cdr3_nt: TGTGCCAGCTCTGACATCTCCTACGAGCAGTACTTC
cdr3_aa: CASSDISYEQYF

clone_size: .
d_call: .
v_call: TRBV7-2
j_call: TRBJ1-5
cdr3_nt: TGTGCCAGCAGCTTATTTTGGGGCCAGCCCCAGCATTTT
cdr3_aa: CASSLFWGQPQHF

clone_size: .
d_call: .
v_call: TRBV3-1/TRBV3-2
j_call: TRBJ2-7
cdr3_nt: TGTGCCAGCAGCCAAGGCAAGTACTATCCATCCTACGAGCAGTACTTC
cdr3_aa: CASSQGKYYPSYEQYF

clone_size: few
d_call: TRBD1
v_call: TRBV7-6
j_call: TRBJ2-1
cdr3_nt: TGTGCCAGCAGCCACCGACCGACAGGGCCTCCCTACAATGAGCAGTTCTTC
cdr3_aa: CASSHRPTGPPYNEQFF

clone_size: .
d_call: TRBD1
v_call: TRBV5-5
j_call: TRBJ1-1
cdr3_nt: TGTGCCAGCAGCCCGACAGGGAATATGAACACTGAAGCTTTCTTT
cdr3_aa: CASSPTGNMNTEAFF

clone_size: .
d_call: .
v_call: TRBV6-1
j_call: TRBJ1-6
cdr3_nt: TGTGCCAGCAGTGAAGGGTTCGGGAATTCACCCCTCCACTTT
cdr3_aa: CASSEGFGNSPLHF

clone_size: .
d_call: TRBD2
v_call: TRBV4-3
j_call: TRBJ2-1
cdr3_nt: TGCGCCAGCAGCCAAGTAACCCGGGGAGGGTTCAATGAGCAGTTCTTC
cdr3_aa: CASSQVTRGGFNEQFF

clone_size: .
d_call: TRBD1
v_call: TRBV19
j_call: TRBJ2-5
cdr3_nt: TGTGCCAGTAGCAGACGGGACAGAGAAGAGACCCAGTACTTC
cdr3_aa: CASSRRDREETQYF

clone_size: .
d_call: .
v_call: TRBV11-3
j_call: TRBJ2-3
cdr3_nt: TGTGCCAGCAGCCTAGCCCCCTCCCCCACAGATACGCAGTATTTT
cdr3_aa: CASSLAPSPTDTQYF

clone_size: .
d_call: .
v_call: TRBV2
j_call: TRBJ1-2
cdr3_nt: TGTGCCAGCAGTGAACGGACCCGACGTGTGGGAGACTATGGCTACACCTTC
cdr3_aa: CASSERTRRVGDYGYTF

clone_size: .
d_call: TRBD1
v_call: TRBV5-1
j_call: TRBJ1-2
cdr3_nt: TGCGCCAGCAGCGAACGGACAGGGGGCGATGGCTACACCTTC
cdr3_aa: CASSERTGGDGYTF

clone_size: .
d_call: .
v_call: TRBV11-2
j_call: TRBJ2-5
cdr3_nt: TGTGCCAGCAGCTTTGAGAGAGAGACCCAGTACTTC
cdr3_aa: CASSFERETQYF

clone_size: .
d_call: TRBD1
v_call: TRBV18
j_call: TRBJ2-7
cdr3_nt: TGTGCCAGCTCGTCCGGGACAGGGGGTGACTACGAGCAGTACTTC
cdr3_aa: CASSSGTGGDYEQYF

clone_size: .
d_call: .
v_call: TRBV29-1
j_call: TRBJ2-7
cdr3_nt: TGCAGCGTTGAACAAGACTACCCCTACGAGCAGTACTTC
cdr3_aa: CSVEQDYPYEQYF

clone_size: .
d_call: .
v_call: TRBV4-3
j_call: TRBJ1-1
cdr3_nt: TGCGCCAGCACCTCACAGGGAGTTGGGACTGAAGCTTTCTTT
cdr3_aa: CASTSQGVGTEAFF

clone_size: few
d_call: TRBD2
v_call: TRBV9
j_call: TRBJ2-2
cdr3_nt: TGTGCCAGCAGCGTACTCGCGGGGGTTCCCACCGGGGAGCTGTTTTTT
cdr3_aa: CASSVLAGVPTGELFF

clone_size: .
d_call: TRBD2
v_call: TRBV24-1
j_call: TRBJ2-3
cdr3_nt: TGTGCCACCAGTGACCCCGGGACTAGCGGGGGACGCACAGATACGCAGTATTTT
cdr3_aa: CATSDPGTSGGRTDTQYF

clone_size: .
d_call: .
v_call: TRBV6-5
j_call: TRBJ1-2
cdr3_nt: TGTGCCAGCAGCCCACAACAGGGAGATGGCTACACCTTC
cdr3_aa: CASSPQQGDGYTF

clone_size: few
d_call: TRBD1
v_call: TRBV19
j_call: TRBJ2-7
cdr3_nt: TGTGCCAGTAGCCGGGACAGCAACTCCTACGAGCAGTACTTC
cdr3_aa: CASSRDSNSYEQYF

clone_size: .
d_call: .
v_call: TRBV3-1/TRBV3-2
j_call: TRBJ1-1
cdr3_nt: TGTGCCAGCAGCCCCTCGGGGAACACTGAAGCTTTCTTT
cdr3_aa: CASSPSGNTEAFF

clone_size: .
d_call: .
v_call: TRBV9
j_call: TRBJ2-6
cdr3_nt: TGTGCCAGCAGCCCCCCTCCGATGGGGCAGGTTAGCTCTGGGGCCAACGTCCTGACTTTC
cdr3_aa: CASSPPPMGQVSSGANVLTF

clone_size: .
d_call: .
v_call: TRBV21-1
j_call: TRBJ1-1
cdr3_nt: TGTGCCAGCAGCAAGGGGCAGTTCTTCACTGAAGCTTTCTTT
cdr3_aa: CASSKGQFFTEAFF

clone_size: .
d_call: TRBD1
v_call: TRBV6-4
j_call: TRBJ1-1
cdr3_nt: TGTGCCAGCAGTGACCTTGGGGACAGGGTTCTCGAGGACACTGAAGCTTTCTTT
cdr3_aa: CASSDLGDRVLEDTEAFF

clone_size: .
d_call: .
v_call: TRBV19
j_call: TRBJ2-1
cdr3_nt: TGTGCCAGTAGTATGGGGGGAGTAGGGTACAATGAGCAGTTCTTC
cdr3_aa: CASSMGGVGYNEQFF

clone_size: once
d_call: .
v_call: TRBV5-1
j_call: TRBJ1-2
cdr3_nt: TGCGCCAGCAGCGAGCTTCCAGGCCGGGAGGGCTACACCTTC
cdr3_aa: CASSELPGREGYTF

clone_size: .
d_call: .
v_call: TRBV6-4
j_call: TRBJ1-5
cdr3_nt: TGTGCCAGCAGTCCAAACGGGATTAGCAATCAGCCCCAGCATTTT
cdr3_aa: CASSPNGISNQPQHF

clone_size: .
d_call: TRBD1
v_call: TRBV9
j_call: TRBJ2-7
cdr3_nt: TGTGCCAGCCCGGACAGGGGTTACTGCGAGCAGTACTTC
cdr3_aa: CASPDRGYCEQYF

clone_size: .
d_call: .
v_call: TRBV9
j_call: TRBJ1-3
cdr3_nt: TGTGCCAGCAGCGTAGAGGTGGAGTTAGGAAACACCATATATTTT
cdr3_aa: CASSVEVELGNTIYF

clone_size: few
d_call: .
v_call: TRBV29-1
j_call: TRBJ2-7
cdr3_nt: TGCAGCGTTGGGACAGAGTACGAGCAGTACTTC
cdr3_aa: CSVGTEYEQYF

clone_size: .
d_call: .
v_call: TRBV2
j_call: TRBJ1-1
cdr3_nt: TGTGCCAGCCAGGCAGGGAGGGAAACTGAAGCTTTCTTT
cdr3_aa: CASQAGRETEAFF

clone_size: .
d_call: TRBD1
v_call: TRBV3-1/TRBV3-2
j_call: TRBJ1-1
cdr3_nt: TGTGCCAGCAGCCAGGCGTACAGGGGAAGTGAAGCTTTCTTT
cdr3_aa: CASSQAYRGSEAFF

clone_size: .
d_call: .
v_call: TRBV4-1
j_call: TRBJ2-3
cdr3_nt: TGCGCCAGCAGCCAAGATGGGCAGCCTACAGATACGCAGTATTTT
cdr3_aa: CASSQDGQPTDTQYF

clone_size: .
d_call: TRBD1
v_call: TRBV4-1
j_call: TRBJ2-7
cdr3_nt: TGCGCCAGCAGCCAATCGACAGGGGGATACTACGAGCAGTACTTC
cdr3_aa: CASSQSTGGYYEQYF

clone_size: .
d_call: TRBD1
v_call: TRBV6-6
j_call: TRBJ2-7
cdr3_nt: TGTGCCAGCAGTGGGGAGGACAGGGCCGACTACGAGCAGTACTTC
cdr3_aa: CASSGEDRADYEQYF

clone_size: .
d_call: .
v_call: TRBV11-2
j_call: TRBJ1-5
cdr3_nt: TGTGCCAGCAGCTTAGTCGCCGGGAATCAGCCCCAGCATTTT
cdr3_aa: CASSLVAGNQPQHF

clone_size: .
d_call: .
v_call: TRBV24-1
j_call: TRBJ2-1
cdr3_nt: TGTGCCACCAGTGACTCCGGGACACGCGACCTCAATGAGCAGTTCTTC
cdr3_aa: CATSDSGTRDLNEQFF

clone_size: .
d_call: TRBD1
v_call: TRBV7-9
j_call: TRBJ1-1
cdr3_nt: TGTGCCAGCAGATCCGGGACAGGGGCGAACACTGAAGCTTTCTTT
cdr3_aa: CASRSGTGANTEAFF

clone_size: .
d_call: .
v_call: TRBV5-1
j_call: TRBJ2-2
cdr3_nt: TGCGCCAGCAGGGAGGTAGGGGAGCTGTTTTTT
cdr3_aa: CASREVGELFF

clone_size: .
d_call: TRBD1
v_call: TRBV5-1
j_call: TRBJ1-2
cdr3_nt: TGCGCCAGCAGCTTAGACAGGGGGCAGGATGGCTACACCTTC
cdr3_aa: CASSLDRGQDGYTF

clone_size: once
d_call: .
v_call: TRBV5-1
j_call: TRBJ2-2
cdr3_nt: TGCGCCAGCAGCTCCAGGGGGGACGGCACCGGGGAGCTGTTTTTT
cdr3_aa: CASSSRGDGTGELFF

clone_size: .
d_call: .
v_call: TRBV7-9
j_call: TRBJ2-7
cdr3_nt: TGTGCCAGCAGCTTAGAACAGTACGAGCAGTACTTC
cdr3_aa: CASSLEQYEQYF

clone_size: .
d_call: .
v_call: TRBV13
j_call: TRBJ1-2
cdr3_nt: TGTGCCAGCACCCCCGCGGGGGAAGGCCACTATGGCTACACCTTC
cdr3_aa: CASTPAGEGHYGYTF